This T cell receptor (beta chain) was identified in a study of T cell changes during pregnancy in multiple sclerosis. Here immunoSEQ multiplex PCR was the method, and the copy in TCRdb shows in-frame clones only, minus some. Of fewer than 80,000 clones listed, roughly 90% are singletons. The CDR3 loop spans 16 amino acids. Germline CDR1 MNHEY, CDR2 SMNVEV (reference sequence). Losses at the gene ends were 2 bases for V and 4 bases for J; bases not matched to a gene: 7. The clonotype was recovered from a female donor in good health, enrolled as a control in a pregnancy study. J is TRBJ2-1 and V is TRBV27; 8 bases are a match to TRBD2. This material consisted of peripheral blood, taken in the first trimester of pregnancy. CDR3 sequence: CASSLKPAGVYNEQFF. As DNA, the CDR3 is TGTGCCAGCAGTTTAAAGCCAGCGGGAGTTTACAATGAGCAGTTCTTC.